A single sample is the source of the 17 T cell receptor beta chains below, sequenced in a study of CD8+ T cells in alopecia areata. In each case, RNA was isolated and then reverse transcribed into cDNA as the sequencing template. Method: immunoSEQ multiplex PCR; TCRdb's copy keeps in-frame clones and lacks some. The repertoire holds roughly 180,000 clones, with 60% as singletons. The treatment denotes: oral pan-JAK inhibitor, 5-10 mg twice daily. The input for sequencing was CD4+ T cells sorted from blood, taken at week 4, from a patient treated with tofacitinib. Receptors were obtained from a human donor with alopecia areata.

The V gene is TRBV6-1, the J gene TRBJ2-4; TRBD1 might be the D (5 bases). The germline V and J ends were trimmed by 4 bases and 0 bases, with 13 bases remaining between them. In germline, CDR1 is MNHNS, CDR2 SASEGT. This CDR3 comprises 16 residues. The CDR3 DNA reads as TGTGCCAGCAGTGTACAGGTTCGACTAGCCAAAAACATTCAGTACTTC. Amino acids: CASSVQVRLAKNIQYF.

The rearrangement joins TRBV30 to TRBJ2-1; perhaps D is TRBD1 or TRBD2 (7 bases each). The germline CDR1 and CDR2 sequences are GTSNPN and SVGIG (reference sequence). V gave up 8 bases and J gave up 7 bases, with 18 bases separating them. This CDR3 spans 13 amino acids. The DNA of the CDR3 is TGTGCCCGAAAGACCCAGGGGGGGAATGAGCAGTTCTTC. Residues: CARKTQGGNEQFF.

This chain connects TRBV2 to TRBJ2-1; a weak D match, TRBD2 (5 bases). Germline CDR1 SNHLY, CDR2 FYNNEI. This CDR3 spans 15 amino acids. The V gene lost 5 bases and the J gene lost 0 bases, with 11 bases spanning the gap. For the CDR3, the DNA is TGTGCCAGCAGTAGACGGAGGACCTCCTACAATGAGCAGTTCTTC. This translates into CASSRRRTSYNEQFF. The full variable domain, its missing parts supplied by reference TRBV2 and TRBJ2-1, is EPEVTQTPSHQVTQMGQEVILRCVPISNHLYFYWYRQILGQKVEFLVSFYNNEISEKSEIFDDQFSVERPDGSNFTLKIRSTKLEDSAMYFCASSRRRTSYNEQFFGPGTRLTVL.

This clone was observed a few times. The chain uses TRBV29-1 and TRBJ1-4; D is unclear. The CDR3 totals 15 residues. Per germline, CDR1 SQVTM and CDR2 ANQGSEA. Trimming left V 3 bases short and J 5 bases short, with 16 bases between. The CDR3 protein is CSVDRMSSSNEKLFF. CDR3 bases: TGCAGCGTTGATAGGATGTCATCGAGCAATGAAAAACTGTTTTTT.

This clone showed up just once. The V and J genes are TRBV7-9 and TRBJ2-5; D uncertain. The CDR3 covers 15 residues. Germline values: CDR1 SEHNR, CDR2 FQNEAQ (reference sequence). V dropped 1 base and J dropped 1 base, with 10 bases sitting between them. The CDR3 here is CASSLEPRLQETQYF. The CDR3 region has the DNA TGTGCCAGCAGCTTAGAGCCTCGACTCCAAGAGACCCAGTACTTC.

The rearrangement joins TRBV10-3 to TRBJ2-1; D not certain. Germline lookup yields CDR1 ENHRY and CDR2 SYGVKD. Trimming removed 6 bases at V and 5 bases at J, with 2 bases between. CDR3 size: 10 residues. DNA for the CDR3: TGTGCCATCAGAGACAATGAGCAGTTCTTC. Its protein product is CAIRDNEQFF.

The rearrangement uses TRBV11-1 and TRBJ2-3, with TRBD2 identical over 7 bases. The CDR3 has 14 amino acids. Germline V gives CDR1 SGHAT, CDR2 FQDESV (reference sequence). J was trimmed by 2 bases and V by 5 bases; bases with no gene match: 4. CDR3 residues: CASSPLAATDTQYF. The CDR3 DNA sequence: TGTGCCAGCAGCCCGCTAGCGGCCACAGATACGCAGTATTTT.

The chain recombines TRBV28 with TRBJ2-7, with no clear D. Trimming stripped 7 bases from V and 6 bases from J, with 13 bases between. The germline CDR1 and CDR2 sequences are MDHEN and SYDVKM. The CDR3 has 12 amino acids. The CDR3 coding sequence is TGTGCCAGCACCTCCACGGGCGTCGAGCAGTACTTC. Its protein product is CASTSTGVEQYF. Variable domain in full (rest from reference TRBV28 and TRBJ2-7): DVKVTQSSRYLVKRTGEKVFLECVQDMDHENMFWYRQDPGLGLRLIYFSYDVKMKEKGDIPEGYSVSREKKERFSLILESASTNQTSMYLCASTSTGVEQYFGPGTRLTVT.

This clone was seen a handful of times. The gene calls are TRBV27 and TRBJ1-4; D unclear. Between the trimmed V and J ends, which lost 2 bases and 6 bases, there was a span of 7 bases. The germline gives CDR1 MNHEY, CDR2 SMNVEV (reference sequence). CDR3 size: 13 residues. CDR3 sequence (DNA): TGTGCCAGCAGTTTAGGGCGGTATGAAAAACTGTTTTTT. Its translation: CASSLGRYEKLFF.

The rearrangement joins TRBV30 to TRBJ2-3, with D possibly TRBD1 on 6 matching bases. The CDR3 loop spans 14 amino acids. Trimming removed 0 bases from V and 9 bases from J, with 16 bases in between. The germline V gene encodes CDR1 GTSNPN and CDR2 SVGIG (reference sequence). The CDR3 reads CAWSVGFLGGTQYF. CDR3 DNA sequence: TGTGCCTGGAGTGTAGGCTTCCTTGGGGGCACGCAGTATTTT.

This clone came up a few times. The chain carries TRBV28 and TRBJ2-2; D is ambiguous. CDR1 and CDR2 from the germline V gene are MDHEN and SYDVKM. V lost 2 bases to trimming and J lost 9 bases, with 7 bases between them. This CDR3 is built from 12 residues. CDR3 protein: CASSLRVRELFF. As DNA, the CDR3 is TGTGCCAGCAGTTTACGGGTCCGGGAGCTGTTTTTT.

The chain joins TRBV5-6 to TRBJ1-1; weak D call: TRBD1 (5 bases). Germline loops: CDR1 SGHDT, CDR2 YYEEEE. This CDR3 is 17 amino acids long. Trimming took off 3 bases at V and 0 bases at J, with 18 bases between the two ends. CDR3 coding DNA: TGTGCCAGCAGCTGGGTCGGGGCGGGCTTGATGAACACTGAAGCTTTCTTT. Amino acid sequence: CASSWVGAGLMNTEAFF.

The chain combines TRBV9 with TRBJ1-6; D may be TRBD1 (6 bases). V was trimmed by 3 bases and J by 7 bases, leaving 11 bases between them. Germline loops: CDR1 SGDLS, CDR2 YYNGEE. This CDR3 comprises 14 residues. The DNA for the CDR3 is TGTGCCAGCAGCGAACAGGGTCAGAATTCACCCCTCCACTTT. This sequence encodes CASSEQGQNSPLHF.

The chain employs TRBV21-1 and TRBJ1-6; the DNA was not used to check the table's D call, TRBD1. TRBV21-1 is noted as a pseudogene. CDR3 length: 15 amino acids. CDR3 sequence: CASSPGGLNNSPLHF. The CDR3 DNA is TGTGCCAGCAGCCCAGGGGGTCTGAATAATTCACCCCTCCACTTT.

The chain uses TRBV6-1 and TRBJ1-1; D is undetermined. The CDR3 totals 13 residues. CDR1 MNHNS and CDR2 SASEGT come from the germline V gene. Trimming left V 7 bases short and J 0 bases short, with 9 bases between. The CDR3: CASNELMNTEAFF. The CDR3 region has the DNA TGTGCCAGCAACGAGCTCATGAACACTGAAGCTTTCTTT.

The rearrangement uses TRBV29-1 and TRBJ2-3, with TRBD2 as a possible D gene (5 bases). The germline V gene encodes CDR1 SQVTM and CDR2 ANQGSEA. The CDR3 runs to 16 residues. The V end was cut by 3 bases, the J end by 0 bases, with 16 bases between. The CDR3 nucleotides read TGCAGCGTTGAGGGAGTGGCAGCCAAAAGCACAGATACGCAGTATTTT. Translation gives CSVEGVAAKSTDTQYF.

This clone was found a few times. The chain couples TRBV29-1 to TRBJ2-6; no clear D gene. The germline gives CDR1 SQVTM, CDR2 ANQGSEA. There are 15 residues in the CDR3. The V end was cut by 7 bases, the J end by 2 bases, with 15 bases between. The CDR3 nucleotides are TGCAGCGCCTATACGACTCGGACTGGGGCCAACGTCCTGACTTTC. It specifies CSAYTTRTGANVLTF.